One and the same sample provided the 10 T cell receptor beta chains below, sequenced in a study of CD8+CD57+ T cells in acquired aplastic anemia. Flow cytometry had shown expanded CD8+CD57+ cells in the patients chosen for sequencing. Genomic DNA was employed as the template in profiling TCR beta VDJ and CDR3. A single record per CDR3 protein comes from TCRdb applying MiXCR to the reads. The data contain over 150,000 distinct CDR3 sequences, 71% of them seen just once; the ten biggest clones take up approximately 48%. Sequencing was carried out using sorted CD4+, CD8+, or CD8+CD57+ T cells (not recorded which) from PBMCs. The receptors here all came from a human donor with aplastic anemia.

This clonotype was detected a few times. The chain combines TRBV7-8 with TRBJ2-7; no clear D gene. This CDR3 region has 17 residues. Germline-derived CDR1 and CDR2 are SGHVS and FQNEAQ. Trimming removed 5 bases from V and 2 bases from J, with 22 bases in between. CDR3: CASSPDQLGGGTYEQYF. DNA of the CDR3: TGTGCCAGCAGCCCAGACCAGCTAGGTGGCGGAACCTACGAGCAGTACTTC.

The rearrangement uses TRBV19 and TRBJ2-7; D is possibly TRBD1 or TRBD2 (5 bases each). The CDR3 contains 14 residues. Deletions cut 10 bases from V and 3 bases from J, with 19 bases between. The germline V gene encodes CDR1 LNHDA and CDR2 SQIVND (reference sequence). CDR3 nucleotides: TGTGCCACCCGGCCGGGACCGAATTACTACGAGCAGTACTTC. Protein product: CATRPGPNYYEQYF.

The rearrangement uses TRBV7-2 and TRBJ2-1, with a possible D match to TRBD2 (7 bases). V lost 0 bases and J 6 bases, leaving 12 bases between the germline ends. CDR3 length: 15 amino acids. In germline, CDR1 is SGHTA, CDR2 FQGNSA. CDR3 DNA: TGTGCCAGCAGCTTAGCCGGGGGGCACTTCAATGAGCAGTTCTTC. Translating it yields CASSLAGGHFNEQFF.

This chain links TRBV7-6 with TRBJ1-4; a weak D match, TRBD1 (5 bases). In germline, CDR1 is SGHVS, CDR2 FNYEAQ. Between the trimmed V and J ends, which lost 2 bases and 0 bases, there was a span of 10 bases. CDR3 length: 16 amino acids. The chain's CDR3 is CASSLLTGPTNEKLFF. For the CDR3, the DNA is TGTGCCAGCAGCTTACTCACAGGCCCAACTAATGAAAAACTGTTTTTT.

The J gene is TRBJ1-1, the V gene TRBV2, with D tentatively TRBD1 (5 bases). This CDR3 has 15 residues. Looked up from germline, CDR1 is SNHLY and CDR2 is FYNNEI. V lost 3 bases and J 0 bases, leaving 11 bases between the germline ends. The CDR3 bases are TGTGCCAGCAGTGAGAGGGGAGGGGTGAACACTGAAGCTTTCTTT. It encodes CASSERGGVNTEAFF.

This clonotype was seen a handful of times. The rearrangement links TRBV7-6 to TRBJ2-1; 8 bases line up with TRBD1. V gave up 4 bases and J gave up 0 bases; unmatched junction bases: 2. CDR1 and CDR2 from the germline V gene are SGHVS and FNYEAQ. The CDR3 loop spans 15 amino acids. The CDR3 region is CASSSGQGSYNEQFF. CDR3 DNA: TGTGCCAGCAGCTCAGGACAGGGCTCCTACAATGAGCAGTTCTTC. The entire variable domain, with the rest obtained from reference TRBV7-6 and TRBJ2-1, is as follows: GAGVSQSPRYKVTKRGQDVALRCDPISGHVSLYWYRQALGQGPEFLTYFNYEAQQDKSGLPNDRFSAERPEGSISTLTIQRTEQRDSAMYRCASSSGQGSYNEQFFGPGTRLTVL.

The chain links TRBV5-6 to TRBJ2-4, with TRBD1 identical over 8 bases. CDR1 SGHDT and CDR2 YYEEEE come from the germline V gene. J gave up 3 bases and V 4 bases, and 9 bases lay outside the gene matches. The length of the CDR3 is 16 residues. The CDR3 is CASSLATGVDKNIQYF. The CDR3 nucleotides read TGTGCCAGCAGCCTCGCGACAGGGGTGGACAAAAACATTCAGTACTTC.

The rearrangement joins TRBV19 to TRBJ2-1, with TRBD2 identical over 10 bases. The CDR3 consists of 13 residues. Germline CDR1 and CDR2: LNHDA and SQIVND (reference sequence). The V gene end was trimmed by 8 bases and the J gene end by 9 bases; junction bases not matched to a gene: 7. CDR3 region: CASGSGRLPEQFF. The DNA for the CDR3 is TGTGCCAGTGGTAGCGGGAGGTTACCTGAGCAGTTCTTC.

The V gene is TRBV15, the J gene TRBJ2-5; D may be TRBD1 or TRBD2 (6 bases each). From germline, CDR1 is LNHNV and CDR2 YYDKDF (reference sequence). The length of the CDR3 is 14 residues. Trimming cost V 3 bases and J 4 bases, with 12 bases left between them. The DNA of the CDR3 is TGTGCCACCAGCAGCTACAGGGACTCAGAGACCCAGTACTTC. It is translated as CATSSYRDSETQYF.

The chain couples TRBV20-1 to TRBJ2-5, with D perhaps TRBD2 (6 bases). V lost 3 bases to trimming and J lost 3 bases, with 14 bases between them. This CDR3 contains 14 residues. Germline CDR1 reads DFQATT; CDR2 reads SNEGSKA (reference sequence). CDR3 region: CSARSVWGEETQYF. The CDR3 region has the DNA TGCAGTGCTAGGTCCGTATGGGGGGAAGAGACCCAGTACTTC.